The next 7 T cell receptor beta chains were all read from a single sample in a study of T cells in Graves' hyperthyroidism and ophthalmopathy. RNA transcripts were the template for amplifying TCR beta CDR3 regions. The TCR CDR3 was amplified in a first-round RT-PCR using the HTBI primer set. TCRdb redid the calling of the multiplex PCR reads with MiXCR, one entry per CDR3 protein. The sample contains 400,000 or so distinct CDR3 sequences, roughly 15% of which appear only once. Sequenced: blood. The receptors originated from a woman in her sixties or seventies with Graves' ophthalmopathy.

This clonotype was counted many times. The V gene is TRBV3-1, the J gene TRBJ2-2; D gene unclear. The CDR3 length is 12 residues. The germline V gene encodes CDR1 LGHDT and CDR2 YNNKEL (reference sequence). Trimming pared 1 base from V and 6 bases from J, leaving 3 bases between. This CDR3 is CASSQGPGELFF. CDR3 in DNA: TGTGCCAGCAGCCAAGGACCCGGGGAGCTGTTTTTT.

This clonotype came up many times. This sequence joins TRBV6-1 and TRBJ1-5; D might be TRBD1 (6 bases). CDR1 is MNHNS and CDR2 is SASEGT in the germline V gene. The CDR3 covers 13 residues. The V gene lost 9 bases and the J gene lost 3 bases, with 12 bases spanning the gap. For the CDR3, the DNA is TGTGCCAGTGGGAGACAGGCCAATCAGCCCCAGCATTTT. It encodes CASGRQANQPQHF.

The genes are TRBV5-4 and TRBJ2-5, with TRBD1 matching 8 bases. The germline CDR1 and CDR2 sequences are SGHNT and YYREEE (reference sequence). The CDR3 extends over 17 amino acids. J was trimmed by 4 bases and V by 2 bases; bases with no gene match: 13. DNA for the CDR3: TGTGCCAGCAGCTTCTACCCTGACAGGGGATGGAGAGAGACCCAGTACTTC. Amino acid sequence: CASSFYPDRGWRETQYF.

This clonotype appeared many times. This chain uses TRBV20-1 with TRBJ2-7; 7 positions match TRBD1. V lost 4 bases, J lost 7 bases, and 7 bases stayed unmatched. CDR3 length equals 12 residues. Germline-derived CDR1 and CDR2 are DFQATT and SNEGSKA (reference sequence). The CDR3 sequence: CSAMIGGREQYF. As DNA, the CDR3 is TGCAGTGCTATGATAGGGGGCAGAGAGCAGTACTTC.

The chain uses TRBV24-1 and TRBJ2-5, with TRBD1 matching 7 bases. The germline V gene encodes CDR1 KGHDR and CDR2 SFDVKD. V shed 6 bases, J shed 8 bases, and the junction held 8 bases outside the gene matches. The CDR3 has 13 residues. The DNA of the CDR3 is TGTGCCACCAGTCCCGGGACAGTGGCAACCCAGTACTTC. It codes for CATSPGTVATQYF.

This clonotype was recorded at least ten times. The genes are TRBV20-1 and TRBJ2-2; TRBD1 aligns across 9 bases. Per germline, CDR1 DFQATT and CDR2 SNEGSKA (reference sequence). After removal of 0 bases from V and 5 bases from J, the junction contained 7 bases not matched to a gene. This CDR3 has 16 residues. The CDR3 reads CSARERRGTGTGELFF. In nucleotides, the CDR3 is TGCAGTGCTAGAGAGCGTCGTGGGACAGGGACCGGGGAGCTGTTTTTT.

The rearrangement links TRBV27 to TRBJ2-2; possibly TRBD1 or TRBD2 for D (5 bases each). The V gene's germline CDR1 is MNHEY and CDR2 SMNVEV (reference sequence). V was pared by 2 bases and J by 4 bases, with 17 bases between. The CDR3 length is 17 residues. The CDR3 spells CASSLPLRGSFTGELFF. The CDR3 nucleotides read TGTGCCAGCAGTTTACCCCTGAGGGGTTCTTTCACCGGGGAGCTGTTTTTT.